Each of the 21 T cell receptor beta chains below was sequenced from the same sample in a study of blood T cell repertoires in COVID-19. Measured with immunoSEQ multiplex PCR; TCRdb has only the in-frame clones, and not every one. The sample records under 200,000 clones, around 87% being singletons. Sequencing was performed on peripheral blood. The receptors shown here come from a woman in her 70s with COVID-19, enrolled during active disease.

CDR3 coding DNA: TGCGCCAGCAGCGCCCTACAGGGAATCGGAAACACCATATATTTT. This codes for CASSALQGIGNTIYF. This rearrangement joins TRBV5-1 to TRBJ1-3, with TRBD1 as a possible D gene (6 bases). Trimming took 4 bases from V and 4 from J, leaving 15 bases between them. Germline CDR1 reads SGHRS; CDR2 reads YFSETQ. The CDR3 is 15 amino acids.

This clone has only one observation. The chain combines TRBV4-2 with TRBJ2-3, with D perhaps TRBD1 (6 bases). The CDR3 spans 17 residues. The ends were cut back, 2 bases at V and 0 bases at J, with 15 bases in the middle. Looked up from germline, CDR1 is LGHNA and CDR2 is YNFKEQ. CDR3 DNA: TGTGCCAGCAGCCAAATTTCAGACAGGCCGAGCACAGATACGCAGTATTTT. Its translation: CASSQISDRPSTDTQYF.

This clone has a single count. The chain employs TRBV10-1 and TRBJ2-3; TRBD1 aligns across 8 bases. The germline CDR1 and CDR2 sequences are WNHNN and SYGVQD (reference sequence). With V trimmed by 2 bases and J by 3 bases, 7 bases remained unmatched. This CDR3 has 16 residues. The CDR3 nucleotides are TGCGCCAGCAGTGAGAGGGACAGGCCTACTACAGATACGCAGTATTTT. This encodes CASSERDRPTTDTQYF.

Here the CDR3 DNA reads TGTGCCAGCAGCCCCGGACAGGGGACTTTCCTCGGCTCCTACGAGCAGTACTTC. Translating it yields CASSPGQGTFLGSYEQYF. The rearrangement uses TRBV4-2 and TRBJ2-7; 9 bases fit TRBD1. The CDR3 loop spans 18 amino acids. CDR1 LGHNA and CDR2 YNFKEQ come from the germline V gene. V shed 4 bases and J 0 bases; nucleotides not matched to a gene: 13.

The chain couples TRBV5-6 to TRBJ1-2; D remains ambiguous. Trimming cost V 1 base and J 5 bases, with 6 bases left between them. The CDR3 loop spans 12 amino acids. Germline values: CDR1 SGHDT, CDR2 YYEEEE. The CDR3 DNA reads as TGTGCCAGCAGCTTGAGGGAGTATGGCTACACCTTC. It yields the protein CASSLREYGYTF.

The chain combines TRBV5-1 with TRBJ1-3; D gene ambiguous. Germline loops: CDR1 SGHRS, CDR2 YFSETQ. Trimming removed 4 bases at V and 2 bases at J, with 13 bases between. This CDR3 has 15 amino acids. The CDR3 DNA reads TGCGCCAGCAGCCCGGGTGTCGGGGCTGGAAACACCATATATTTT. Translating it yields CASSPGVGAGNTIYF.

The V call is TRBV7-9, the J call TRBJ2-5; TRBD2 might be the D (5 bases). CDR1 is SEHNR, CDR2 FQNEAQ, per germline (reference sequence). This CDR3 spans 15 amino acids. Trimming cost V 7 bases and J 1 base, with 16 bases left between them. This CDR3 is CASTSTRGPQETQYF. As DNA, the CDR3 is TGTGCCAGCACCTCTACCCGCGGGCCCCAAGAGACCCAGTACTTC.

This clone has only one observation. The gene calls are TRBV10-3 and TRBJ1-5; 9 bases align to TRBD1. The ends lost 3 bases at V and 3 bases at J; junction bases unmatched: 6. The V gene's germline CDR1 is ENHRY and CDR2 SYGVKD. There are 16 residues in the CDR3. DNA of the CDR3: TGTGCCATCAGTGACACAGGGACAGGGAACAATCAGCCCCAGCATTTT. Amino acid sequence: CAISDTGTGNNQPQHF.

CDR3 sequence: CSASIPQPGGLEETQYF. The DNA of the CDR3 is TGCAGTGCTAGTATCCCCCAACCGGGGGGACTGGAAGAGACCCAGTACTTC. The chain joins TRBV20-1 to TRBJ2-5; the match to TRBD2 covers 7 bases. The germline CDR1 and CDR2 sequences are DFQATT and SNEGSKA (reference sequence). The CDR3 length is 17 residues. V dropped 3 bases and J dropped 3; count of bases not matched to a gene: 16.

A remark on this clone: Other DNA sequences within the sample encode an identical CDR3. The V gene is TRBV9, the J gene TRBJ2-5; 15 bases line up with TRBD2. The germline V gene has CDR1 SGDLS and CDR2 YYNGEE. The CDR3 has 16 residues. V shed 4 bases, J shed 2 bases, and the junction held 3 bases outside the gene matches. Written as DNA, the CDR3 is TGTGCCAGCAGCCCGGGACTAGCGGGGGGTCAAGAGACCCAGTACTTC. Encoded protein: CASSPGLAGGQETQYF.

Only one count was recorded for this clone. CDR3 DNA: TGTGCCAGCAGCGGGGCCTTGGCGAACACCGGGGAGCTGTTTTTT. Translated: CASSGALANTGELFF. The chain joins TRBV9 to TRBJ2-2; D uncertain. The V and J ends lost 3 bases and 0 bases respectively, with 9 bases between them. The CDR3 sequence is 15 residues long. The germline CDR1 and CDR2 sequences are SGDLS and YYNGEE.

This chain connects TRBV25-1 to TRBJ1-4, with D perhaps TRBD1 (5 bases). Germline V CDR1 and CDR2: MGHDK, SYGVNS. The length of the CDR3 is 14 residues. V was clipped by 6 bases and J by 7 bases, with 15 bases between them. CDR3 bases: TGTGCCAGCAGGGAACAGGCCGGCTTTGAAAAACTGTTTTTT. Its translation: CASREQAGFEKLFF.

J is TRBJ2-7 and V is TRBV2; 7 bases match TRBD1. This CDR3 spans 15 amino acids. V shed 6 bases and J 3 bases; nucleotides not matched to a gene: 11. Germline CDR1 reads SNHLY; CDR2 reads FYNNEI. CDR3 bases: TGTGCCAGCAGACTTGCTCCGGGACAGATCTACGAGCAGTACTTC. Translated, it gives CASRLAPGQIYEQYF.

The chain couples TRBV7-8 to TRBJ1-1; 9 nucleotides match TRBD1. The germline CDR1 and CDR2 sequences are SGHVS and FQNEAQ. This CDR3 is built from 12 residues. Germline trimming cut 3 bases from V and 10 bases from J; bases unmatched to any gene: 3. CDR3 nucleotides: TGTGCCAGCAGCTTCGACAGGGGGACAGCTTTCTTT. Encoded protein: CASSFDRGTAFF.

The chain carries TRBV30 and TRBJ2-7, with TRBD2 as a possible D gene (5 bases). The CDR3 sequence is 11 residues long. Germline V gene lookup returns CDR1 GTSNPN and CDR2 SVGIG (reference sequence). Deletions cut 0 bases from V and 11 bases from J, with 11 bases between. CDR3 in DNA: TGTGCCTGGAGTGTACGGGCGGAGGAGTACTTC. Its protein product is CAWSVRAEEYF.

This clone came up a few times. CDR3 bases: TGTGCCAGCACCCGGACAGGGGCTACGGGAGATTCACCCCTCCACTTT. Translating gives CASTRTGATGDSPLHF. The V gene is TRBV28, the J gene TRBJ1-6, with 9 bases that match TRBD1. Losses at the gene ends were 7 bases for V and 8 bases for J; bases not matched to a gene: 12. Germline V gene lookup returns CDR1 MDHEN and CDR2 SYDVKM. The CDR3 spans 16 residues.

V is TRBV29-1 and J is TRBJ1-2; D gene uncertain. The V gene's germline CDR1 is SQVTM and CDR2 ANQGSEA. V was pared by 3 bases and J by 0 bases, with 8 bases between. This CDR3 region has 13 residues. The CDR3 sequence is CSVEPGANYGYTF. For the CDR3, the DNA is TGCAGCGTTGAGCCGGGAGCTAACTATGGCTACACCTTC.

V gene TRBV19 combines with J gene TRBJ2-1; 10 bases map to TRBD2. Germline trimming cut 1 base from V and 4 bases from J; bases unmatched to any gene: 7. In germline, CDR1 is LNHDA, CDR2 SQIVND (reference sequence). The length of the CDR3 is 17 residues. CDR3 nucleotides: TGTGCCAGTAGTATAGTGGAGCGGGGGGGATTATACAATGAGCAGTTCTTC. Encoded protein: CASSIVERGGLYNEQFF.

This chain connects TRBV5-4 to TRBJ1-6; 7 nucleotides align to TRBD1. Looked up from germline, CDR1 is SGHNT and CDR2 is YYREEE (reference sequence). Trimming at V came to 4 bases and at J to 9 bases, leaving 7 bases not matched to a gene. CDR3 size: 14 residues. CDR3 bases: TGTGCCAGCAGCCAAGAGCGACAGGGTTCACCCCTCCACTTT. This encodes CASSQERQGSPLHF.

The chain uses TRBV7-3 and TRBJ2-3, with unresolved D. V shed 5 bases and J shed 0 bases, with 3 bases lying between them. The CDR3 extends over 12 amino acids. CDR1 SGHTA and CDR2 FQGTGA come from the germline V gene. CDR3 residues: CASSRSTDTQYF. CDR3 sequence (DNA): TGTGCCAGCAGCCGGAGCACAGATACGCAGTATTTT.

The chain is built from TRBV12-3 or TRBV12-4 and TRBJ1-2; 8 bases align to TRBD1. J gave up 4 bases and V 6 bases, and 4 bases lay outside the gene matches. The CDR3 runs to 13 residues. The DNA for the CDR3 is TGTGCCAGCAGCCAGGGGGCGTTCTATGGCTACACCTTC. Translated: CASSQGAFYGYTF.